A selection of T cell receptor beta chains follows, all from one sample in a study of cytomegalovirus exposure and HLA in healthy donors. Assay used: immunoSEQ multiplex PCR; TCRdb lists only in-frame clones, some missing. The table lists over 150,000 clones, roughly four fifths of them singletons. The sequenced material came from PBMCs. These receptors were obtained from a woman between 18 and 29 years old in good health and CMV-seronegative. Both conserved end residues are part of each CDR3. Fields, in order: CDR3 protein, D gene, V gene. The D gene is left open where the match is weak.

CDR3aa: CASSYSPGKWAFF; d_gene: -; v_gene: TRBV6-5
CDR3aa: CASSFIGGYNEQFF; d_gene: -; v_gene: TRBV5-1
CDR3aa: CASSHPGEACPYEQYF; d_gene: -; v_gene: TRBV23-1
CDR3aa: CASSLGGNEQFF; d_gene: TRBD2; v_gene: TRBV28
CDR3aa: CASSYGTGYNEQFF; d_gene: TRBD1; v_gene: TRBV6-5
CDR3aa: CASSDLAGVDEQFF; d_gene: TRBD2; v_gene: TRBV6-1
CDR3aa: CASSFFGGAQGYTF; d_gene: -; v_gene: TRBV13
CDR3aa: CASSVGAYEQYF; d_gene: -; v_gene: TRBV5-4
CDR3aa: CASRTSENTGELFF; d_gene: TRBD2; v_gene: TRBV4-1
CDR3aa: CSVEERAGGAGEQYF; d_gene: TRBD1; v_gene: TRBV29-1
CDR3aa: CASSLAGGRRGEQYF; d_gene: -; v_gene: TRBV5-1
CDR3aa: CASSDGGAPFF; d_gene: TRBD2; v_gene: TRBV10-2
CDR3aa: CASSYPPGNTGELFF; d_gene: -; v_gene: TRBV6-5
CDR3aa: CASSYSLPDGAYEQYF; d_gene: -; v_gene: TRBV6-5
CDR3aa: CASSPSQQGVLIAKNIQYF; d_gene: TRBD1; v_gene: TRBV18
CDR3aa: CASSGGRQPQHF; d_gene: -; v_gene: TRBV2
CDR3aa: CASSSNLAGGQDTQYF; d_gene: TRBD2; v_gene: TRBV7-3
CDR3aa: CASSESSGTTNEKLFF; d_gene: -; v_gene: TRBV19
CDR3aa: CASTLRGAGQETQYF; d_gene: TRBD2; v_gene: TRBV5-4
CDR3aa: CASSSTGLAGEQFF; d_gene: TRBD2; v_gene: TRBV7-6
CDR3aa: CASSLVPQGRIGYTF; d_gene: -; v_gene: TRBV5-1
CDR3aa: CASSLGGVRLNTEAFF; d_gene: -; v_gene: TRBV5-4
CDR3aa: CASSARTGPTEAFF; d_gene: TRBD1; v_gene: TRBV5-8
CDR3aa: CASSLDQGSSPLHF; d_gene: -; v_gene: TRBV5-6
CDR3aa: CASSPDYLGYIEAFF; d_gene: -; v_gene: TRBV6-1
CDR3aa: CASSFDRVSGNTIYF; d_gene: -; v_gene: TRBV5-1
CDR3aa: CASSWGGAGSPLHF; d_gene: -; v_gene: TRBV13
CDR3aa: CASSPRVPSNYEQYF; d_gene: -; v_gene: TRBV28
CDR3aa: CASSETGDSASSETQYF; d_gene: TRBD1; v_gene: TRBV7-3
CDR3aa: CASSRFTSRPGQGIPDTQYF; d_gene: TRBD1; v_gene: TRBV5-1
CDR3aa: CASSPHAMANTIYF; d_gene: -; v_gene: TRBV4-1